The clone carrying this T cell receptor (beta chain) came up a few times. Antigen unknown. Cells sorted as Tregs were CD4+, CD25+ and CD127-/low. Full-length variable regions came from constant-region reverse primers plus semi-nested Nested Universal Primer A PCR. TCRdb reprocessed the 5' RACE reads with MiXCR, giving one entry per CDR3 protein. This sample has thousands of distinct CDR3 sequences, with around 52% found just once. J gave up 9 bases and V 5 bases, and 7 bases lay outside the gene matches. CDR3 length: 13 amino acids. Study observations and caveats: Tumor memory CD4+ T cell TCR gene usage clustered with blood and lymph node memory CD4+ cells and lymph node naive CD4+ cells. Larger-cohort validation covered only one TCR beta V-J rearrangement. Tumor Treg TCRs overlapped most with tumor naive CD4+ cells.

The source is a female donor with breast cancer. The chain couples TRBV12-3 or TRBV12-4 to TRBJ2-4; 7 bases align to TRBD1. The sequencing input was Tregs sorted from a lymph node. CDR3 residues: CASSITGVAIQYF. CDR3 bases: TGTGCCAGCAGTATAACAGGGGTGGCCATTCAGTACTTC.